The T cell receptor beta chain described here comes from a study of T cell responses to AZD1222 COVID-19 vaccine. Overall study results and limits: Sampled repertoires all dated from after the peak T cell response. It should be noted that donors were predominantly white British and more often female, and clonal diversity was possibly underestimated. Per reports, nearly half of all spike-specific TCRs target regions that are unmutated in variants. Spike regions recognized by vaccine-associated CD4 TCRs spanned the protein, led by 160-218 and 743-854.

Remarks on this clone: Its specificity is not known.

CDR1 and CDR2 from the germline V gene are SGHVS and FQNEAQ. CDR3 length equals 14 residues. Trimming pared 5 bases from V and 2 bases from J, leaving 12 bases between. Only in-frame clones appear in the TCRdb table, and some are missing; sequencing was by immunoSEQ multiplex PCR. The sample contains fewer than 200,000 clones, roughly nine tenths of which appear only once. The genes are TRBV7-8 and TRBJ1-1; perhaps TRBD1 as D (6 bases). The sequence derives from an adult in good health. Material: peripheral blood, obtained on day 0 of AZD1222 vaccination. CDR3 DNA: TGTGCCAGCAGCGAAATACAGGGAAACACTGAAGCTTTCTTT. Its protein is CASSEIQGNTEAFF.